This T cell receptor (beta chain) was captured in a study of T cell repertoires in cytomegalovirus infection. V was trimmed by 5 bases and J by 2 bases, leaving 18 bases between them. Germline V gene lookup returns CDR1 SGHAT and CDR2 FQNNGV. The CDR3 is 16 amino acids. TCRdb used MiXCR to reprocess the reads, holding one entry per CDR3 protein. Among about 900,000 distinct CDR3 sequences listed, less than 35% were seen once. On this clonotype itself: What it binds is unknown.

The rearrangement uses TRBV11-2 and TRBJ1-1, with TRBD1 as a possible D gene (5 bases). The material was cultured CD8+ T cells from PBMCs, obtained from culture after CMV antigen stimulation. This clonotype was obtained from a human donor in good health (CMV status not recorded). Some clones in this sample may be carry-over from other donors' samples. As DNA, the CDR3 is TGTGCCAGCAGCGAGTGGGACTCCCGCATTAACACTGAAGCTTTCTTT. This encodes CASSEWDSRINTEAFF.